The 15 T cell receptor beta chains presented below share a single source sample, sequenced in a study of cytomegalovirus exposure and HLA in healthy donors. The PCR ran on 60 Vbeta and 13 Jbeta primers. Some clones are missing from TCRdb's copy, which holds only in-frame ones; the method was immunoSEQ multiplex PCR. The table lists more than 90,000 clones, approximately 69% of them singletons, with 5.9% in the top ten. The specimen sequenced was PBMCs. These receptors all stem from a boy younger than 18 in good health and CMV-seropositive.

The CDR3 sequence is CASSLESRGRDTEAFF. The CDR3 DNA is TGTGCCAGCAGCTTAGAGAGCAGGGGCCGGGACACTGAAGCTTTCTTT. The rearrangement uses TRBV7-8 and TRBJ1-1; perhaps TRBD1 as D (6 bases). Germline V lookup: CDR1 SGHVS, CDR2 FQNEAQ. CDR3 length: 16 amino acids. Trimming pared 1 base from V and 3 bases from J, leaving 15 bases between.

J is TRBJ1-1 and V is TRBV11-2; TRBD1 matches 8 bases. The CDR3 sequence is 19 residues long. In germline, CDR1 is SGHAT, CDR2 FQNNGV. Germline trimming cut 1 base from V and 5 bases from J; bases unmatched to any gene: 18. As DNA, the CDR3 is TGTGCCAGCAGCTTAGTCCCGCGTAGACAGGGGAAGGGTTGGACTGAAGCTTTCTTT. Encoded protein: CASSLVPRRQGKGWTEAFF.

CDR3 loop: CSVKSGPNNEKLFF. As DNA, the CDR3 is TGCAGCGTCAAAAGCGGGCCTAATAATGAAAAACTGTTTTTT. This sequence joins TRBV29-1 and TRBJ1-4; the D is unclear. The CDR3 consists of 14 residues. The ends were cut back, 6 bases at V and 4 bases at J, with 15 bases in the middle. Germline loops: CDR1 SQVTM, CDR2 ANQGSEA.

The chain couples TRBV9 to TRBJ1-1; 7 bases map to TRBD1. Trimming removed 1 base from V and 3 bases from J; junction bases left unmatched: 6. This CDR3 is built from 15 residues. CDR1 SGDLS and CDR2 YYNGEE come from the germline V gene. The CDR3 coding sequence is TGTGCCAGCAGCGTACAGGGGGTCGTCGACACTGAAGCTTTCTTT. It is translated as CASSVQGVVDTEAFF.

The DNA of the CDR3 is TGTGCCAGCAGCCCGGGACAGGGCATTCAGTACTTC. It codes for CASSPGQGIQYF. The J gene is TRBJ2-4, the V gene TRBV7-2; 9 bases are shared with TRBD1. CDR1 and CDR2 (germline): SGHTA, FQGNSA. Germline trimming cut 5 bases from V and 9 bases from J; bases unmatched to any gene: 2. The CDR3 spans 12 residues. The whole variable domain, filled in from reference TRBV7-2 and TRBJ2-4, reads GAGVSQSPSNKVTEKGKDVELRCDPISGHTALYWYRQSLGQGLEFLIYFQGNSAPDKSGLPSDRFSAERTGGSVSTLTIQRTQQEDSAVYLCASSPGQGIQYFGAGTRLSVL.

V is TRBV11-2 and J is TRBJ1-2; maybe TRBD1 (5 bases). Deletions cut 5 bases from V and 8 bases from J, with 21 bases between. CDR3 length: 15 residues. CDR1 and CDR2 (germline): SGHAT, FQNNGV. DNA for the CDR3: TGTGCCAGCAGCCGCGTGGTCGGGACTTTTGGAGGCTACACCTTC. Amino acid sequence: CASSRVVGTFGGYTF.

The chain couples TRBV25-1 to TRBJ2-7; 8 nucleotides line up with TRBD1. The germline gives CDR1 MGHDK, CDR2 SYGVNS. V shed 8 bases and J 4 bases; nucleotides not matched to a gene: 4. This CDR3 contains 12 residues. The CDR3 loop is CASRTGTYEQYF. CDR3 DNA sequence: TGTGCCAGCCGGACAGGGACATACGAGCAGTACTTC.

This chain uses TRBV19 with TRBJ2-6, with TRBD1 as a possible D gene (6 bases). With 4 bases removed from V and 2 bases from J, the gap between germline ends came to 15 bases. Germline V CDR1 and CDR2: LNHDA, SQIVND (reference sequence). The CDR3 spans 17 residues. In nucleotides, the CDR3 is TGTGCCAGTAGTACCTACCGGACAGCAGCTGGGGCCAACGTCCTGACTTTC. Residues: CASSTYRTAAGANVLTF.

DNA for the CDR3: TGCGCCAGCAGCCCGTTTACGGGGACAGGGGGTTCGAACACTGAAGCTTTCTTT. This gives the protein CASSPFTGTGGSNTEAFF. The V and J genes are TRBV4-1 and TRBJ1-1; the match to TRBD1 covers 11 bases. The V segment lost 4 bases and the J segment 1 base; nucleotides outside the gene matches: 11. This CDR3 comprises 18 residues. From germline, CDR1 is MGHRA and CDR2 YSYEKL.

The chain joins TRBV28 to TRBJ1-6; maybe TRBD1 (6 bases). V was clipped by 3 bases and J by 7 bases, with 19 bases between them. CDR1 is MDHEN, CDR2 SYDVKM, per germline. This CDR3 comprises 17 residues. Here the CDR3 reads CASSFSRGGYINSPLHF. CDR3 nucleotide sequence: TGTGCCAGCAGTTTCTCCCGAGGGGGTTATATCAATTCACCCCTCCACTTT.

This clone was observed a single time. Mismatch with germline at one junction end may stem from a read error. The rearrangement uses TRBV7-9 and TRBJ2-7; 7 bases align to TRBD2. The CDR3 totals 18 residues. Germline V CDR1 and CDR2: SEHNR, FQNEAQ (reference sequence). CDR3 loop: CSSSSTVQEGGPAYEQYF. CDR3 in DNA: TGTTCCAGCAGTAGTACCGTCCAAGAGGGAGGGCCGGCCTACGAGCAGTACTTC. Together with reference TRBV7-9 and TRBJ2-7, the CDR3 gives the full variable domain: DTGVSQNPRHKITKRGQNVTFRCDPISEHNRLYWYRQTLGQGPEFLTYFQNEAQLEKSRLLSDRFSAERPKGSFSTLEIQRTEQGDSAMYLCSSSSTVQEGGPAYEQYFGPGTRLTVT.

J is TRBJ1-2 and V is TRBV6-1; possibly TRBD1 for D (5 bases). V lost 10 bases to trimming and J lost 6 bases, with 12 bases between them. Germline assignment: CDR1 MNHNS and CDR2 SASEGT. The CDR3 runs 11 residues. CDR3 sequence reads: CATTKGNGYTF. CDR3 nucleotides: TGTGCCACAACTAAGGGGAATGGCTACACCTTC.

This clone showed up just a few times. This rearrangement joins TRBV25-1 to TRBJ2-2; 15 positions match TRBD2. The CDR3 spans 18 residues. Losses at the gene ends were 6 bases for V and 6 bases for J; bases not matched to a gene: 11. Germline CDR1 reads MGHDK; CDR2 reads SYGVNS. CDR3 sequence: CASSPGLAGGGVAGELFF. In DNA form, the CDR3 reads TGTGCCAGCAGCCCGGGACTAGCGGGAGGAGGTGTGGCCGGGGAGCTGTTTTTT.

This CDR3 is CSARRTDQETQYF. In DNA, the CDR3 is TGCAGCGCCCGGAGGACAGATCAAGAGACCCAGTACTTC. The rearrangement links TRBV29-1 to TRBJ2-5; TRBD1 might be the D (6 bases). Germline loops: CDR1 SQVTM, CDR2 ANQGSEA. Trimming removed 7 bases from V and 2 bases from J, with 14 bases in between. This CDR3 contains 13 residues.

As concerns this clone: One end of the junction does not line up with germline, which may come from a read error. J is TRBJ2-7 and V is TRBV13; weak D call: TRBD1 (6 bases). CDR1 PRHDT and CDR2 FYEKMQ come from the germline V gene (reference sequence). This CDR3 has 12 residues. The CDR3 loop reads CASSSRTATIEF. Here the CDR3 DNA reads TGTGCCAGCAGCTCCCGGACAGCCACAATAGAATTC. Using reference TRBV13 and TRBJ2-7 for the parts outside the CDR3, the full variable domain is AAGVIQSPRHLIKEKRETATLKCYPIPRHDTVYWYQQGPGQDPQFLISFYEKMQSDKGSIPDRFSAQQFSDYHSELNMSSLELGDSALYFCASSSRTATIEFGPGTRLTVT.